This paragraph covers one T cell receptor (beta chain) sequence. It lacks a known antigen. Base-call qualities are not available, and no considerably larger clone is one nucleotide away. Libraries were built with multiplex PCR. Sequenced using an Illumina HiSeq 2500. Following protocols modified from ARM-PCR, the researchers constructed TCRbeta libraries through three rounds of nested PCR with primers (Table S4). Before sequencing, PCR products of 200-500 bp were cut from the gel and purified using the QIAquick gel extraction kit. As for the authors' bioinformatics: Reads were cleaned using Trimmomatic, were merged into complete CDR3 sequences using FLASH, and were assigned to V(D)J germline segments using MiTCR. Clonal diversity was calculated as the inverse Simpson's index using VDJtools. Productive reads were defined as in-frame sequences without a premature stop codon. The public reads were reanalyzed by TCRdb: fastp trimming at Q25, MiXCR alignment, in-frame beta chains only. Identical CDR3 protein sequences are pooled into one entry, listed with their most common genes and DNA. TCRdb, not the original authors, processed these V and J calls. The table for this sample lists some 100,000 distinct CDR3 sequences; 60% to 80% of them were counted only once. Jointly, the top ten make up approximately 18% of the sample.

This sample is drawn from a study of tumor and adjacent non-tumor tissue in lung cancer (dated by TCRdb to about 2018). About the full investigation: By cancer type, the cohort comprised some 13 adenocarcinoma patients, a couple of squamous cell carcinoma patients and 1 small cell lung cancer patient. Among the roughly 15 patients, ages ranged from roughly 31 to 76 years, roughly ten were men and 5 were women, and disease was TNM stage I to III. Sequencing produced about 130,000,000 productive TCRbeta reads in total, an average of about 4.17 million reads per sample. The study compared bulk TCRbeta repertoires from lung tumor tissue and matched distant non-tumor lung tissue of roughly 14 lung cancer patients. Some 30 paired specimens, one tumor and one normal lung sample per patient, were profiled by TCRbeta CDR3 sequencing.

RNA was isolated from bulk unsorted tissue, and RNA quality was assessed with a NanoDrop ND-1000 and an Agilent 2100. The normal lung samples consisted of distant non-tumor tissue collected more than 3 cm from the tumor edge. Donors were newly diagnosed lung cancer patients admitted for thoracic surgery in China between August and November 2014, without prior chemotherapy. Patients with previous radiotherapy or chemotherapy, or with another concurrent cancer, were excluded from the study. Surgical tissue pieces of roughly 1-2.2 cm3 were preserved in RNAlater solution and stored at -80 °C until use. Paper-wide results and their limitations: With only about 14 patients in the cohort, the authors noted that larger samples and more detailed clinical data are needed. Tumor tissue showed significantly greater TCR diversity (inverse Simpson) than normal lung tissue (431.37 vs 166.20, P = 0.0075, Mann-Whitney U test). Because peripheral blood was not sequenced, the blood TCRbeta repertoires of the lung cancer patients in the study went unexamined. The methods do not name the sequencing platform or mention unique molecular identifiers. In normal lung, the top 100 clones accounted for a significantly larger cumulative share of the repertoire than in tumor tissue. Younger patients had significantly higher TCR diversity, and higher tumor TCR diversity was associated with shorter overall and disease-free survival.

For CDR1 and CDR2, the germline V gene lists SGHAT and FQNNGV. Taken from cysteine to phenylalanine, the CDR3 has 14 residues. The entry retains the CDR3 DNA only, 42 bases that are in frame from base 1. V lost 5 bases and J lost 6 bases; the stretch between them is 16 bases long. Sequences were obtained from distant non-tumor lung tissue. This clonotype was obtained from a man in his thirties or forties with non-small cell lung cancer. The V gene is TRBV11-2 and the J gene is TRBJ2-5, with TRBD2 tentatively as D gene (6 bases match). The nucleotide sequence is given as TGTGCCAGCAGCCAGGGACTCGCTATACAGACCCAGTACTTC. This encodes CASSQGLAIQTQYF.